This section outlines one T cell receptor (beta chain) sequence together with its context. No antigen is known for it. This sample was taken from a study of siplizumab effects on memory and regulatory T cells. The study's findings and limits: Controls had approximately 27% Treg-derived mappable alloreactive CD4+ clones on average, versus around 64% with siplizumab. Confirmation that proliferating Tregs from siplizumab cultures had suppressive function was not obtained. Greater diversity than memory cells seemed evident in naive T cells, which also appeared to be major alloresponse contributors.

Germline V lookup: CDR1 SGHVS, CDR2 FNYEAQ. V was trimmed by 5 bases and J by 6 bases, leaving 11 bases between them. CDR3 length: 12 residues. Profiling relied on immunoSEQ multiplex PCR, and the TCRdb table lists in-frame clones only, not all of them. This table holds around 97,000 clones, 85% to 95% found once. Sequenced material: non-Treg CD4+ T cells sorted from blood. The chain uses TRBV7-6 and TRBJ2-7; unclear D gene. This TCR was sampled from a human donor in good health. The CDR3 region is CASSSSWGEQYF. CDR3 DNA: TGTGCCAGCAGCAGTTCGTGGGGCGAGCAGTACTTC.